Shown below are 16 T cell receptor beta chains from a single sample sequenced in a study of blood T cells in healthy people across ages. Primers used in a second PCR of roughly 6 to 11 cycles were a sample-barcoded 5' primer and a J-beta primer mix. TCRdb re-analysed the 5' RACE reads in MiXCR, keeping a single row per CDR3 protein. Among more than 550,000 distinct CDR3 sequences listed, 22% were seen once. Sequencing was done on a sample of blood. Source of these receptors: a man between 65 and 79 years old in good health.

The table lists this clonotype with a few counts. One end of the junction does not line up with germline, which may come from a read error. V usage is TRBV10-3 and J usage is TRBJ2-1; D may be TRBD1 (6 bases). In germline, CDR1 is ENHRY, CDR2 SYGVKD. The CDR3 covers 12 residues. Here the CDR3 DNA reads TGTGCCATCGGTGAGGGGGAAAGGCGGCAGTTCTTC. As protein: CAIGEGERRQFF.

This rearrangement joins TRBV6-5 to TRBJ1-5; D might be TRBD1 (5 bases). With 5 bases removed from V and 6 bases from J, the gap between germline ends came to 11 bases. The CDR3 has 13 residues. From germline, CDR1 is MNHEY and CDR2 SVGAGI. The CDR3 bases are TGTGCCAGCAGTCGAAACAGGTTTCAGCCCCAGCATTTT. It is translated as CASSRNRFQPQHF.

V and J are TRBV7-9 and TRBJ2-3, with D perhaps matching TRBD1 (5 bases). Germline CDR1 SEHNR, CDR2 FQNEAQ (reference sequence). This CDR3 is built from 13 residues. The ends were cut back, 8 bases at V and 2 bases at J, with 11 bases in the middle. The CDR3: CASAWGATDTQYF. CDR3 bases: TGTGCCAGCGCGTGGGGCGCCACAGATACGCAGTATTTT.

This chain links TRBV28 with TRBJ1-1; D is unclear. This CDR3 has 10 amino acids. The V and J ends lost 5 bases and 8 bases respectively, with 6 bases between them. Per the germline V gene, CDR1 is MDHEN and CDR2 is SYDVKM. DNA for the CDR3: TGTGCCAGCAGTGGACGGGAAGCTTTCTTT. Translation: CASSGREAFF.

This clonotype was detected only a few times. The V gene is TRBV3-1, the J gene TRBJ2-1; D not resolved. From germline, CDR1 is LGHDT and CDR2 YNNKEL (reference sequence). Trimming took 3 bases from V and 5 from J, leaving 14 bases between them. This CDR3 region has 15 residues. In DNA form, the CDR3 reads TGTGCCAGCAGCCAGGCCGTGAGGCTTAACAATGAGCAGTTCTTC. It encodes CASSQAVRLNNEQFF.

This clonotype showed up many times. J is TRBJ2-1 and V is TRBV5-1; no clear D. V was shortened by 4 bases and J by 5 bases, with 22 bases between the two germline ends. The CDR3 contains 17 residues. The germline V gene has CDR1 SGHRS and CDR2 YFSETQ. The CDR3 spells CASSPRLRSQNHNEQFF. The CDR3, as DNA: TGCGCCAGCAGCCCCCGCCTCAGGAGTCAAAATCACAATGAGCAGTTCTTC.

The table lists this clonotype with a few counts. CDR3 nucleotide sequence: TGTGCCAGCAGCCAGGCGTCAGTCGCCGGGGCTGAAGCTTTCTTT. Amino acids: CASSQASVAGAEAFF. This chain joins TRBV14 and TRBJ1-1; D not resolved. The germline V gene encodes CDR1 SGHDN and CDR2 FVKESK. This CDR3 contains 15 residues. The V and J ends lost 3 bases and 6 bases respectively, with 17 bases between them. Full variable domain (rest looked up from reference TRBV14 and TRBJ1-1): EAGVTQFPSHSVIEKGQTVTLRCDPISGHDNLYWYRRVMGKEIKFLLHFVKESKQDESGMPNNRFLAERTGGTYSTLKVQPAELEDSGVYFCASSQASVAGAEAFFGQGTRLTVV.

In its sample, this clonotype was seen a few times. The chain couples TRBV7-9 to TRBJ2-3; 7 nucleotides line up with TRBD2. V lost 5 bases and J lost 2; bases outside the gene matches: 4. In germline, CDR1 is SEHNR, CDR2 FQNEAQ (reference sequence). This CDR3 spans 14 amino acids. CDR3 nucleotides: TGTGCCAGCAGCACGGGACTAAACACAGATACGCAGTATTTT. Translation: CASSTGLNTDTQYF.

This clonotype has just a few counts. The chain is built from TRBV4-3 and TRBJ2-4, with D perhaps assigned TRBD1 or TRBD2 (5 bases each). CDR1 is LGHNA and CDR2 is YSLEER in the germline V gene. V was clipped by 1 base and J by 9 bases, with 13 bases between them. The CDR3 has 14 amino acids. CDR3 nucleotide sequence: TGCGCCAGCAGCCAAGCGGGTGCAGGGAGCATTCAGTACTTC. As protein: CASSQAGAGSIQYF.

This clonotype was seen once. This rearrangement joins TRBV5-1 to TRBJ1-3, with D perhaps TRBD1 (5 bases). Trimming left V 1 base short and J 1 base short, with 12 bases between. Germline CDR1 reads SGHRS; CDR2 reads YFSETQ. CDR3 size: 16 residues. The CDR3 DNA reads TGCGCCAGCAGCTTGACTCTGGGGGTATCTGGAAACACCATATATTTT. It is translated as CASSLTLGVSGNTIYF. The full variable domain, rest sourced from reference TRBV5-1 and TRBJ1-3, is KAGVTQTPRYLIKTRGQQVTLSCSPISGHRSVSWYQQTPGQGLQFLFEYFSETQRNKGNFPGRFSGRQFSNSRSEMNVSTLELGDSALYLCASSLTLGVSGNTIYFGEGSWLTVV.

This clonotype was observed a handful of times. V and J are TRBV4-3 and TRBJ2-1, with D perhaps matching TRBD1 (5 bases). Germline CDR1 LGHNA, CDR2 YSLEER. The CDR3 consists of 15 residues. The V end was cut by 1 base, the J end by 8 bases, with 15 bases between. CDR3 DNA sequence: TGCGCCAGCAGCCAAGGGACACTCGCCATCGATGAGCAGTTCTTC. Residues: CASSQGTLAIDEQFF.

The CDR3 here is CASRLGQDNSPLHF. The CDR3 coding sequence is TGCGCCAGCAGGCTCGGTCAGGATAATTCACCCCTCCACTTT. The rearrangement links TRBV5-1 to TRBJ1-6; no reliable D call. The CDR3 is 14 amino acids. Per germline, CDR1 SGHRS and CDR2 YFSETQ. Trimming shortened V by 5 bases and J by 5 bases, and 11 bases separated the two germline ends.

The chain employs TRBV4-1 and TRBJ1-2, with 10 positions matching TRBD1. Germline-derived CDR1 and CDR2 are MGHRA and YSYEKL. CDR3 length: 12 amino acids. With 1 base clipped from V and 12 bases from J, the junction kept 2 bases outside the gene matches. Here the CDR3 DNA reads TGCGCCAGCAGCCAAGGGGGGACAGGGGACACCTTC. Protein product: CASSQGGTGDTF.

This chain uses TRBV5-1 with TRBJ2-7, with D possibly being TRBD2 (6 bases). Germline assignment: CDR1 SGHRS and CDR2 YFSETQ. This CDR3 has 13 residues. Between the trimmed V and J ends, which lost 5 bases and 5 bases, there was a span of 14 bases. In nucleotides, the CDR3 is TGCGCCAGCAGACCCGGGAGCGGCGACGAGCAGTACTTC. It specifies CASRPGSGDEQYF.

The chain couples TRBV3-1 to TRBJ2-2; no definite D call. Germline CDR1 is LGHDT and CDR2 is YNNKEL (reference sequence). The CDR3 covers 14 residues. Trimming shortened V by 1 base and J by 7 bases, and 10 bases separated the two germline ends. CDR3: CASSQVVGRGELFF. DNA for the CDR3: TGTGCCAGCAGCCAAGTGGTAGGGCGCGGGGAGCTGTTTTTT.

The chain uses TRBV14 and TRBJ2-2; TRBD1 is a possible D gene (6 bases). The V end was cut by 4 bases, the J end by 7 bases, with 13 bases between. The CDR3 consists of 14 residues. In germline, CDR1 is SGHDN, CDR2 FVKESK. The CDR3 reads CASSPHRGFGELFF. In DNA, the CDR3 is TGTGCCAGCAGCCCACATAGGGGGTTCGGGGAGCTGTTTTTT.